A single T cell receptor (beta chain) is shown here with its context. The antigen it recognizes is unknown. Qualities for individual bases were not recorded, and no much larger clone is one base off. The CDR3 regions of human TCRbeta chains were subjected to immunosequencing. On the study's bioinformatics: TCRs in the repertoires were compared against a reference library of SARS-CoV-2-specific TCRs that had been generated with the MIRA antigen-specificity platform. Breadth was defined as the fraction of unique TCRs that were SARS-CoV-2-associated. Depth was defined as the fraction of total T cells that were SARS-CoV-2-associated. Using the MIRA data, each spike-specific TCR was assigned both to the spike region to which the TCR was reactive and to a CD4 or CD8 class. Log10-transformed breadth and depth values were compared by one-way ANOVA with Sidak's multiple comparisons tests. TCRdb holds this immuneACCESS table with in-frame rearrangements only. Some clones are missing; in checked studies, unresolved V genes explain under half, and the rest has no known cause. V and J calls and clone size are copied from that table; D and trimming were computed from the DNA. For this sample the table gives 140,000 to 150,000 clones, of which roughly 87% were detected only once. The ten top clones hold roughly 1.7% of the sample.

The CDR3, cysteine through phenylalanine, is 14 amino acids long. The CDR3 DNA has 42 bases and is translated from base 1. Trimming takes 0 bases from V and 3 bases from J, and the germline ends sit 7 bases apart. CDR1 and CDR2 (KGHSH, LQKENI) derive from the germline V gene. The data belong to a study of T cell responses to AZD1222 COVID-19 vaccine (dated by TCRdb to the early 2020s). Broadly, across the study: A total of 240 or so trial participants underwent TCR sequencing, of whom nearly 210 had received two doses of AZD1222 and some 25 had received two doses of the MenACWY control vaccine. Trial participants were enrolled into age subgroups of 18-55, 56-69 and 70-plus years, which contained approximately 150, 28 and 58 TCR-sequenced participants, respectively. What the study reported, not specific to this receptor: Because no samples from the day 14 peak response were available, repertoires could be characterized only after the peak T cell response. In the small 56-69-year group, the increase in depth fell short of significance, most likely because of low power. Vaccine-associated CD4 TCRs spanned the whole spike protein, with dominant responses in regions 160-218 and 743-854. Conclusions about previously exposed vaccinees are limited, since just five or six AZD1222 recipients were seropositive for SARS-CoV-2 at baseline. Participants were mostly white British, with more females than males. The authors suggested clonal diversity may have been underestimated. Nearly half of unique spike-specific TCRs reportedly recognized epitopes outside regions mutated in the B.1.351 and B.1.1.7 variants. Spike-specific TCR breadth and depth rose significantly after two AZD1222 doses compared with day 0 and with MenACWY recipients.

The sample's time point label is to be understood as: about 28 days (+/-7) after the second vaccine dose. AZD1222 recipients given second doses at about 4 weeks or at about 12 weeks were pooled, since spike-specific TCR depth and breadth were not found to differ between the two schedules. Samples from vaccinated people were obtained from the UK trials COV001 and COV002, which included a single-blind randomized controlled phase 2/3 trial of AZD1222 (ChAdOx1 nCoV-19) in healthy adults. For TCRbeta chain sequencing, PBMC samples from trial participants were taken at day 0 and at day 28 after the second dose.

This TCR derives from an adult who received the AZD1222 COVID-19 vaccine. Specimen: peripheral blood, collected 28 days after the second AZD1222 dose. Rearrangement joined TRBV18 to TRBJ2-3, with the D gene not confidently named. The CDR3 region: CASSPPDWTDTQYF. The DNA sequence is TGTGCCAGCTCACCACCGGATTGGACAGATACGCAGTATTTT.